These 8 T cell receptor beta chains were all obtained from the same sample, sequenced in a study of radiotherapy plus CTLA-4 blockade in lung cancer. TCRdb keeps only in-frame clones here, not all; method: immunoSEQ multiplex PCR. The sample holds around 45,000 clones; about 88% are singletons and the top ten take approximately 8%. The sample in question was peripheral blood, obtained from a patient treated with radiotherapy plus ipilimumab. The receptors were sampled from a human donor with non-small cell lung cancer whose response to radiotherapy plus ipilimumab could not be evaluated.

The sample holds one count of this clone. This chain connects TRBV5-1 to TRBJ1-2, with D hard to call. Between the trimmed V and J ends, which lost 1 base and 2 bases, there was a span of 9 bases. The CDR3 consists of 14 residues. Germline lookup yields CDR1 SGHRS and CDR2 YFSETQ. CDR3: CASSLLRENYGYTF. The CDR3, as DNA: TGCGCCAGCAGCTTGCTGAGGGAAAACTATGGCTACACCTTC.

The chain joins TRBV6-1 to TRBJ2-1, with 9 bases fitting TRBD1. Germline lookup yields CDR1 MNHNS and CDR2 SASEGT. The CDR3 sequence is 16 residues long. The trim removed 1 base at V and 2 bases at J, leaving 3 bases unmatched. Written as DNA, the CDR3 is TGTGCCAGCAGTGAAGATGGGACAGGGACCTACAATGAGCAGTTCTTC. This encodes CASSEDGTGTYNEQFF.

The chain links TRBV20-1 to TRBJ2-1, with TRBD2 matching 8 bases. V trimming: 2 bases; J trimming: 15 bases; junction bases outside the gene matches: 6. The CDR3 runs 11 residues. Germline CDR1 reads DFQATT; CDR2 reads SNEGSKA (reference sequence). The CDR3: CSARPGTRMFF. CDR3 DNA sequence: TGCAGTGCTAGACCCGGGACTAGAATGTTCTTC.

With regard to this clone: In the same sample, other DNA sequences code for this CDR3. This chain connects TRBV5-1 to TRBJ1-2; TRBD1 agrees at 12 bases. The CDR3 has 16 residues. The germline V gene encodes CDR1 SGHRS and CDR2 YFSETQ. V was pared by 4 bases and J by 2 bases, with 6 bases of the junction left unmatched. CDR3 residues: CASSPGQGAPNYGYTF. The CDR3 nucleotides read TGCGCCAGCAGCCCGGGACAGGGGGCCCCGAACTATGGCTACACCTTC.

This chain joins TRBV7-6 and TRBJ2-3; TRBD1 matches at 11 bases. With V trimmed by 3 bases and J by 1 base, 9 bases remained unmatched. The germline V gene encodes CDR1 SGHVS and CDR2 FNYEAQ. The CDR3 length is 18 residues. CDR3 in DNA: TGTGCCAGCAGCTTTGGACAGGGGGCGAGGTTTGGCACAGATACGCAGTATTTT. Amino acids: CASSFGQGARFGTDTQYF.

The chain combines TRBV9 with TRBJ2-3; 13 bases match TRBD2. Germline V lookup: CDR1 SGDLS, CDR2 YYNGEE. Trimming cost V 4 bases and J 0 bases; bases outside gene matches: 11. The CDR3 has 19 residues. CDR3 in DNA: TGTGCCAGCAGCACCTACGGACTAGCGGGGGCCATAAGCACAGATACGCAGTATTTT. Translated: CASSTYGLAGAISTDTQYF.

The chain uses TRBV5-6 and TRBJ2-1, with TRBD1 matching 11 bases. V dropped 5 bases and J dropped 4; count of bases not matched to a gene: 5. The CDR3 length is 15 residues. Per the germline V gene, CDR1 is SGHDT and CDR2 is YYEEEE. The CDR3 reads CASRAGTGGYNEQFF. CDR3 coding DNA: TGTGCCAGCAGAGCCGGGACAGGGGGATACAATGAGCAGTTCTTC.

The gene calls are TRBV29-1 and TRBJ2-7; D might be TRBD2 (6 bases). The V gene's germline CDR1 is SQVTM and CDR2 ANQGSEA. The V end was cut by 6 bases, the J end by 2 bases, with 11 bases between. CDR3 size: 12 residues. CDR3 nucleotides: TGCAGCGTCGGGAGTTCAGCCTACGAGCAGTACTTC. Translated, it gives CSVGSSAYEQYF.